This T cell receptor (beta chain) stems from a study of radiotherapy plus CTLA-4 blockade in lung cancer. Overall study context: In around 17% of patients, objective responses were seen; approximately 34% had disease control.

CDR1 SGHRS and CDR2 YFSETQ come from the germline V gene. The CDR3 spans 15 residues. V dropped 4 bases and J dropped 2; count of bases not matched to a gene: 5. With regard to this clone: Its target is unknown.

Some clones are missing from TCRdb's copy, which holds only in-frame ones; the method was immunoSEQ multiplex PCR. The sample includes about 97,000 clones, roughly 74% of them seen just once. General study results and limits: After radiotherapy and ipilimumab, tumor-derived clones expanded in peripheral blood. Reportedly, early blood T cell clone dynamics best predicted response, with interferon-beta.

The study treated chemo-refractory metastatic non-small-cell lung cancer patients with focal radiation plus ipilimumab CTLA-4 blockade. Sequences were derived from peripheral blood, sampled from a patient treated with radiotherapy plus ipilimumab. This receptor was taken from a human donor with non-small cell lung cancer who had a partial response to radiotherapy plus ipilimumab. Some clones in this sample may be carry-over from other donors' samples. This chain links TRBV5-1 with TRBJ2-2; TRBD2 matches at 7 bases. CDR3 protein: CASSQGLFNTGELFF. The CDR3 region has the DNA TGCGCCAGCAGCCAGGGACTATTTAACACCGGGGAGCTGTTTTTT.